This T cell receptor beta chain was identified in a study of blood T cell repertoires in COVID-19. Study at large: The United States, Italy and Spain supplied acute and convalescent COVID-19 samples. In each case, the material was cDNA or gDNA derived from T cells, B-cell-depleted T cells, or PBMCs.

V was pared by 1 base and J by 8 bases, with 9 bases of the junction left unmatched. Germline loops: CDR1 SGHVS, CDR2 FQNEAQ. The CDR3 extends over 16 amino acids. Authors' methods: Nucleated cell counts were estimated from reference gene primer amplification. This table comes from immunoSEQ multiplex PCR, and its TCRdb copy is limited to in-frame clones, with some not included. The DNA was the basis for D and trimming; V, J and clone size are from that table. The repertoire includes a few hundred thousand clones, about 90% of them detected once, and over 1.3% sits in the top ten. This chain uses TRBV7-8 with TRBJ2-1; TRBD1 matches at 9 bases. The sequence came from a man at least 80 years old with acute or convalescent COVID-19. Sequences were obtained from peripheral blood. The chain's CDR3 is CASSLEDGTGRDEQFF. The CDR3 DNA reads as TGTGCCAGCAGCTTAGAGGACGGGACAGGGCGCGATGAGCAGTTCTTC.